This T cell receptor beta chain emerged from a study of CXCR3-negative and CXCR3-positive naive CD8 T cells. The CDR3 is made up of 19 amino acids. The germline V gene has CDR1 MNHEY and CDR2 SVGAGI. 5' RACE that incorporated UMI labels was used to prepare the TRB cDNA libraries. TCRdb re-called the 5' RACE reads; every CDR3 protein appears as one record, without DNA. The sample totals roughly 24,000 distinct CDR3 sequences. Study results and caveats: Both naive subsets, CXCR3-negative and CXCR3-positive, displayed similar TRBV-TRBJ usage, unlike memory cells.

A remark on this clonotype: The antigen is unknown.

The sequence derives from a human donor in good health. Some clones in this sample may be carry-over from other donors' samples. Specimen: memory CD8+ T cells from blood. This chain uses TRBV6-5 with TRBJ2-2; TCRdb reports TRBD1, a call that lacks DNA to check it against. The CDR3 protein is CASSPTLGSRGLGTGELFF.